These 17 T cell receptor beta chains were all obtained from the same sample, sequenced in a study of T cells in Graves' hyperthyroidism and ophthalmopathy. Using RNA transcripts as the source, TCR beta CDR3 regions were amplified. The TCR CDR3 was amplified in a first-round RT-PCR using the HTBI primer set. TCRdb ran MiXCR on the multiplex PCR reads and lists one entry per CDR3 protein. The sample has a few hundred thousand distinct CDR3 sequences, around a fifth seen once; the top ten hold around 54%. Specimen: blood. These receptors came from a woman between 65 and 79 years old with Graves' ophthalmopathy.

This clonotype has a handful of counts. This chain's CDR3 is CATRGGYGTEAFF. The CDR3 DNA is TGTGCCACCAGAGGAGGTTACGGTACTGAAGCTTTCTTT. V gene TRBV19 combines with J gene TRBJ1-1; D unresolved. V lost 10 bases to trimming and J lost 5 bases, with 17 bases between them. The V gene's germline CDR1 is LNHDA and CDR2 SQIVND (reference sequence). This CDR3 comprises 13 residues.

This chain links TRBV28 with TRBJ1-5; 8 bases match TRBD1. The CDR3 is 14 amino acids. After removal of 1 base from V and 6 bases from J, the junction contained 2 bases not matched to a gene. Germline values: CDR1 MDHEN, CDR2 SYDVKM. The CDR3 loop is CASSLSRGRQPQHF. The CDR3 DNA reads as TGTGCCAGCAGTTTATCCAGGGGGCGTCAGCCCCAGCATTTT.

This clonotype has just one count. The gene calls are TRBV2 and TRBJ2-1; 10 bases map to TRBD2. This CDR3 is 18 amino acids long. Germline V gene data show CDR1 as SNHLY and CDR2 as FYNNEI. The J segment lost 0 bases and the V segment lost 6 bases, leaving 11 bases of the junction unmatched. The CDR3 DNA is TGTGCCAGCAGGGCCGGGACTAGCGCCTACAGCTCCTACAATGAGCAGTTCTTC. It specifies CASRAGTSAYSSYNEQFF.

This clonotype was detected a few times. The CDR3 spells CSVSQTNTEAFF. As DNA, the CDR3 is TGCAGCGTTAGTCAGACCAACACTGAAGCTTTCTTT. The chain uses TRBV29-1 and TRBJ1-1; D is ambiguous. The CDR3 spans 12 residues. V lost 5 bases to trimming and J lost 2 bases, with 9 bases between them. Germline assignment: CDR1 SQVTM and CDR2 ANQGSEA.

This clonotype was recorded a few times. The chain carries TRBV7-6 and TRBJ1-1, with TRBD1 identical over 9 bases. Germline values: CDR1 SGHVS, CDR2 FNYEAQ. Trimming took 5 bases from V and 12 from J; bases not matched to a gene: 10. CDR3 length equals 13 residues. CDR3 residues: CASSPGQGWKTFF. CDR3 sequence (DNA): TGTGCCAGCAGCCCTGGACAGGGGTGGAAAACTTTCTTT. The full variable domain, with the rest looked up from reference TRBV7-6 and TRBJ1-1, is GAGVSQSPRYKVTKRGQDVALRCDPISGHVSLYWYRQALGQGPEFLTYFNYEAQQDKSGLPNDRFSAERPEGSISTLTIQRTEQRDSAMYRCASSPGQGWKTFFGQGTRLTVV.

This clonotype was seen at least ten times. The chain is built from TRBV28 and TRBJ2-1; tentative D call: TRBD2 (5 bases). V was cut by 5 bases and J by 9 bases, with 17 bases left in between. CDR1 and CDR2 from the germline V gene are MDHEN and SYDVKM. This CDR3 region has 14 residues. For the CDR3, the DNA is TGTGCCAGCAGTCCCCGGAGGTGGGTCGGTGAGCAGTTCTTC. As protein: CASSPRRWVGEQFF. The variable domain in full, with the rest retrieved from reference TRBV28 and TRBJ2-1, is DVKVTQSSRYLVKRTGEKVFLECVQDMDHENMFWYRQDPGLGLRLIYFSYDVKMKEKGDIPEGYSVSREKKERFSLILESASTNQTSMYLCASSPRRWVGEQFFGPGTRLTVL.

This rearrangement joins TRBV24-1 to TRBJ2-6; D is perhaps TRBD1 (5 bases). CDR1 and CDR2 from the germline V gene are KGHDR and SFDVKD. This CDR3 has 16 residues. V was pared by 3 bases and J by 0 bases, with 8 bases between. CDR3 residues: CATSDPQGSGANVLTF. As DNA, the CDR3 is TGTGCCACCAGTGATCCCCAGGGCTCTGGGGCCAACGTCCTGACTTTC.

This clonotype came up many times. The rearrangement joins TRBV20-1 to TRBJ1-5; D remains unclear. The CDR3 is 15 amino acids. The germline CDR1 and CDR2 sequences are DFQATT and SNEGSKA (reference sequence). V was clipped by 5 bases and J by 3 bases, with 17 bases between them. The CDR3 bases are TGCAGTGCTTCATCCAGGCGGCGCGACAATCAGCCCCAGCATTTT. As protein: CSASSRRRDNQPQHF.

The chain carries TRBV12-5 and TRBJ1-6; 7 bases align to TRBD1. The CDR3 totals 15 residues. Per the germline V gene, CDR1 is LGHNT and CDR2 is FRNRAP. V lost 6 bases to trimming and J lost 5 bases; unmatched junction nucleotides: 7. The CDR3 sequence is CASGPGGTDNSPLHF. The CDR3 nucleotides are TGTGCTAGTGGGCCAGGCGGGACAGATAATTCACCCCTCCACTTT.

This clonotype was recorded many times. V gene TRBV2 combines with J gene TRBJ1-1; no clear D. The germline V gene encodes CDR1 SNHLY and CDR2 FYNNEI. V was clipped by 6 bases and J by 4 bases, with 9 bases between them. The CDR3 has 12 residues. The CDR3 loop is CASRGFFTEAFF. The CDR3 nucleotides are TGTGCCAGCAGGGGGTTCTTCACTGAAGCTTTCTTT.

This clonotype was observed a handful of times. V usage is TRBV28 and J usage is TRBJ1-1; D is uncertain. The CDR3 consists of 13 residues. The V end was cut by 6 bases, the J end by 3 bases, with 11 bases between. The V gene's germline CDR1 is MDHEN and CDR2 SYDVKM. The CDR3: CASRGDPYTEAFF. Written as DNA, the CDR3 is TGTGCCAGCAGGGGAGACCCGTACACTGAAGCTTTCTTT.

This chain links TRBV20-1 with TRBJ2-7; D might be TRBD2 (5 bases). The CDR3 extends over 15 amino acids. Between the trimmed V and J ends, which lost 6 bases and 1 base, there was a span of 19 bases. Germline V gives CDR1 DFQATT, CDR2 SNEGSKA (reference sequence). The CDR3 protein is CSAQEGRSISYEQYF. CDR3 bases: TGCAGTGCCCAAGAGGGCCGATCGATTTCCTACGAGCAGTACTTC.

This clonotype was detected many times. The V call is TRBV7-6, the J call TRBJ1-1; D remains unclear. The V gene's germline CDR1 is SGHVS and CDR2 FNYEAQ. The CDR3 extends over 12 amino acids. V was trimmed by 5 bases and J by 4 bases, leaving 8 bases between them. The CDR3 loop reads CASSPTSTEAFF. DNA for the CDR3: TGTGCCAGCAGCCCTACTAGCACTGAAGCTTTCTTT.

The chain employs TRBV7-9 and TRBJ2-1; D is uncertain. With 5 bases removed from V and 9 bases from J, the gap between germline ends came to 11 bases. The CDR3 totals 12 residues. In germline, CDR1 is SEHNR, CDR2 FQNEAQ (reference sequence). The CDR3 spells CASSNGVAEQFF. Written as DNA, the CDR3 is TGTGCCAGCAGCAACGGCGTGGCTGAGCAGTTCTTC.

This clonotype appeared a few times. The chain couples TRBV18 to TRBJ2-7; no clear D. The CDR3 spans 12 residues. The V and J ends lost 4 bases and 2 bases respectively, with 6 bases between them. CDR1 KGHSH and CDR2 LQKENI come from the germline V gene. The DNA of the CDR3 is TGTGCCAGCTCACAGAGTCCCTACGAGCAGTACTTC. It specifies CASSQSPYEQYF.

The chain has TRBV3-1 and TRBJ2-3; TRBD2 matches at 11 bases. The CDR3 runs to 16 residues. The junction had 6 bases not matched to a gene; V was cut back by 5 bases and J by 2 bases. CDR1 and CDR2 from the germline V gene are LGHDT and YNNKEL (reference sequence). The CDR3 nucleotides are TGTGCCAGCAGCGCCCGGACTAGCGGGTTCACAGATACGCAGTATTTT. Translating it yields CASSARTSGFTDTQYF.

This clonotype was counted at least ten times. The chain links TRBV30 to TRBJ1-6; D is uncertain. Trimming pared 0 bases from V and 4 bases from J, leaving 4 bases between. The CDR3 totals 13 residues. Germline values: CDR1 GTSNPN, CDR2 SVGIG (reference sequence). The CDR3 sequence is CAWSVQYNSPLHF. CDR3 nucleotide sequence: TGTGCCTGGAGTGTACAATATAATTCACCCCTCCACTTT.